The 26 T cell receptor beta chains listed next were all sequenced from one sample in a study of cytomegalovirus exposure and HLA in healthy donors (dated by TCRdb to between 2016 and 2019). Libraries were prepared through the immunoSEQ multiplex PCR assay. A mixture of 60 forward primers for TCR Vbeta segments and 13 reverse primers for TCR Jbeta segments was used in the multiplex PCR. TCRdb re-hosts the immuneACCESS table, in-frame sequences only. Its copies lack some clones; in the studies checked, an unresolved V gene accounts for under half of them, and the cause for the rest is not known. Per the sample table, the count is 40,000 to 60,000 clones. Together, the top ten hold about 2.5% of the sample. Sequencing was carried out using PBMCs. The origin of the receptors is a female donor in good health and CMV-seronegative.

The chain carries TRBV7-9 and TRBJ1-2; D perhaps matches TRBD1 (6 bases). The CDR3 length is 19 residues. From germline, CDR1 is SEHNR and CDR2 FQNEAQ (reference sequence). V lost 2 bases and J 8 bases, leaving 30 bases between the germline ends. The CDR3, as DNA: TGTGCCAGCAGCTTATCTCGAAGTGTGGCGGGGGTAACAGGGAGCGGCTACACCTTC. Translation: CASSLSRSVAGVTGSGYTF.

V usage is TRBV11-2 and J usage is TRBJ2-7, with TRBD2 matching 7 bases. CDR1 is SGHAT and CDR2 is FQNNGV in the germline V gene. The V segment lost 5 bases and the J segment 4 bases; nucleotides outside the gene matches: 5. CDR3 length equals 13 residues. The CDR3 spells CASSLGGFYEQYF. CDR3 DNA sequence: TGTGCCAGCAGCCTCGGGGGGTTTTACGAGCAGTACTTC.

The chain employs TRBV6-1 and TRBJ1-1, with 9 bases lining up with TRBD1. The V and J ends lost 8 bases and 4 bases, in that order; junction bases with no gene match: 8. The V gene's germline CDR1 is MNHNS and CDR2 SASEGT. The CDR3 loop spans 14 amino acids. The CDR3 is CASGYRGQVTEAFF. The CDR3 DNA reads as TGTGCCAGCGGCTACAGGGGGCAGGTCACTGAAGCTTTCTTT.

A note on this clone: The germline gene is not matched at one end of the junction; a read error may be the cause. This rearrangement joins TRBV29-1 to TRBJ2-1; TRBD2 aligns across 14 bases. This CDR3 has 17 residues. Germline V gives CDR1 SQVTM, CDR2 ANQGSEA. The CDR3 nucleotides are TGCAGCGTTGAAGGGACTAGCGGGGGGTTCTCCGACAATGAGCAGTTCTTC. Translating gives CSVEGTSGGFSDNEQFF.

The chain combines TRBV18 with TRBJ2-3; a weak D match, TRBD2 (5 bases). Trimming pared 1 base from V and 4 bases from J, leaving 9 bases between. The germline CDR1 and CDR2 sequences are KGHSH and LQKENI. The CDR3 has 14 residues. The CDR3 nucleotides read TGTGCCAGCTCACCACTGGCGGGTGCAGATACGCAGTATTTT. This encodes CASSPLAGADTQYF.

V and J are TRBV15 and TRBJ1-1; 8 bases fit TRBD1. The length of the CDR3 is 17 residues. Trimming removed 1 base from V and 1 base from J; junction bases left unmatched: 8. Germline V lookup: CDR1 LNHNV, CDR2 YYDKDF (reference sequence). The CDR3 region has the DNA TGTGCCACCAGCAGAGCCTTTCAGGGGGCCACGAACACTGAAGCTTTCTTT. Translation: CATSRAFQGATNTEAFF. Variable domain in full (rest from reference TRBV15 and TRBJ1-1): DAMVIQNPRYQVTQFGKPVTLSCSQTLNHNVMYWYQQKSSQAPKLLFHYYDKDFNNEADTPDNFQSRRPNTSFCFLDIRSPGLGDTAMYLCATSRAFQGATNTEAFFGQGTRLTVV.

The gene calls are TRBV7-3 and TRBJ1-2; the D is unclear. Germline V gene sequence: CDR1 SGHTA, CDR2 FQGTGA. V lost 2 bases to trimming and J lost 3 bases, with 7 bases between them. CDR3 length: 13 residues. In nucleotides, the CDR3 is TGTGCCAGCAGCTTATTGGGAGACTATGGCTACACCTTC. Its translation: CASSLLGDYGYTF. The variable domain in full, with the rest retrieved from reference TRBV7-3 and TRBJ1-2, is GAGVSQTPSNKVTEKGKYVELRCDPISGHTALYWYRQSLGQGPEFLIYFQGTGAADDSGLPNDRFFAVRPEGSVSTLKIQRTERGDSAVYLCASSLLGDYGYTFGSGTRLTVV.

The J gene is TRBJ1-1, the V gene TRBV7-3, with D unclear. From germline, CDR1 is SGHTA and CDR2 FQGTGA. The CDR3 consists of 14 residues. Trimming cost V 7 bases and J 10 bases, with 22 bases left between them. The CDR3 here is CASNTVVLLRAAFF. The CDR3 DNA follows: TGTGCCAGCAACACCGTTGTCCTCCTGAGGGCAGCTTTCTTT.

The chain employs TRBV7-9 and TRBJ2-7; 9 bases are shared with TRBD1. This CDR3 has 16 amino acids. With V trimmed by 5 bases and J by 0 bases, 8 bases remained unmatched. The germline V gene encodes CDR1 SEHNR and CDR2 FQNEAQ (reference sequence). The CDR3 DNA reads TGTGCCAGCAGCACCCGACAGGGGGGGTTCTCCTACGAGCAGTACTTC. It specifies CASSTRQGGFSYEQYF.

The gene calls are TRBV5-1 and TRBJ2-7, with TRBD1 matching 9 bases. CDR1 is SGHRS, CDR2 YFSETQ, per germline. Trimming cost V 4 bases and J 5 bases; bases outside gene matches: 10. The length of the CDR3 is 15 residues. This CDR3 reads CASSPPGTGFHEQYF. CDR3 sequence (DNA): TGCGCCAGCAGCCCCCCCGGGACAGGGTTCCACGAGCAGTACTTC.

The chain couples TRBV9 to TRBJ1-1; D is ambiguous. The CDR3 has 13 amino acids. From germline, CDR1 is SGDLS and CDR2 YYNGEE. The V end was cut by 0 bases, the J end by 6 bases, with 9 bases between. CDR3 sequence: CASSVDFVAEAFF. The CDR3 bases are TGTGCCAGCAGCGTAGACTTCGTCGCTGAAGCTTTCTTT.

V and J are TRBV11-3 and TRBJ2-7, with D possibly matching TRBD1 (6 bases). CDR3 length equals 17 residues. Germline CDR1 and CDR2: SGHNT and YENEEA. Deletions cut 1 base from V and 3 bases from J, with 19 bases between. CDR3 DNA: TGTGCCAGCAGCTTAGTGGCTTTCGGACAGCTCAACTACGAGCAGTACTTC. Translation: CASSLVAFGQLNYEQYF.

This chain uses TRBV2 with TRBJ2-7; a weak D match, TRBD2 (5 bases). The CDR3 spans 12 residues. V shed 8 bases and J shed 5 bases, with 13 bases lying between them. CDR1 is SNHLY and CDR2 is FYNNEI in the germline V gene. The CDR3 loop reads CASGTTGNEQYF. The CDR3 nucleotides read TGTGCCAGCGGAACTACCGGGAACGAGCAGTACTTC. The full variable domain, its missing parts supplied by reference TRBV2 and TRBJ2-7, is EPEVTQTPSHQVTQMGQEVILRCVPISNHLYFYWYRQILGQKVEFLVSFYNNEISEKSEIFDDQFSVERPDGSNFTLKIRSTKLEDSAMYFCASGTTGNEQYFGPGTRLTVT.

The chain carries TRBV11-1 and TRBJ2-5; TRBD2 matches at 9 bases. Germline V lookup: CDR1 SGHAT, CDR2 FQDESV (reference sequence). Losses at the gene ends were 2 bases for V and 5 bases for J; bases not matched to a gene: 0. The length of the CDR3 is 13 residues. The CDR3 region has the DNA TGTGCCAGCAGCTTAAGCGGGAGGGAGACCCAGTACTTC. Its protein is CASSLSGRETQYF.

V and J are TRBV10-3 and TRBJ2-5; 7 bases map to TRBD2. Losses at the gene ends were 5 bases for V and 4 bases for J; bases not matched to a gene: 10. CDR3 length: 15 residues. The germline V gene encodes CDR1 ENHRY and CDR2 SYGVKD. The CDR3 is CAISKNAGEAETQYF. CDR3 DNA sequence: TGTGCCATCAGTAAAAATGCGGGGGAGGCAGAGACCCAGTACTTC.

The rearrangement links TRBV14 to TRBJ2-7; no clear D. Trimming took 0 bases from V and 5 from J, leaving 20 bases between them. CDR3 length equals 17 residues. Germline V gives CDR1 SGHDN, CDR2 FVKESK. The CDR3 sequence is CASSQESLNSSSDEQYF. Written as DNA, the CDR3 is TGTGCCAGCAGCCAAGAATCGCTAAACAGTTCTTCTGACGAGCAGTACTTC.

The V call is TRBV2, the J call TRBJ1-3; 7 bases agree with TRBD1. Germline V lookup: CDR1 SNHLY, CDR2 FYNNEI. The CDR3 runs 15 residues. Trimming at V came to 11 bases and at J to 0 bases, leaving 10 bases not matched to a gene. DNA for the CDR3: TGTGCCGGAAAAGACAGGGCGGACTCTGGAAACACCATATATTTT. This gives the protein CAGKDRADSGNTIYF.

The chain employs TRBV6-5 and TRBJ2-7; perhaps TRBD1 as D (5 bases). CDR1 is MNHEY, CDR2 SVGAGI, per germline. V was trimmed by 3 bases and J by 0 bases, leaving 6 bases between them. CDR3 size: 13 residues. The CDR3 DNA follows: TGTGCCAGCAGTTATGACAGCTCCTACGAGCAGTACTTC. Its protein is CASSYDSSYEQYF.

The chain combines TRBV6-5 with TRBJ2-2, with a possible D match to TRBD2 (5 bases). The CDR3 loop spans 15 amino acids. V gave up 2 bases and J gave up 6 bases, with 13 bases separating them. CDR1 and CDR2 (germline): MNHEY, SVGAGI. CDR3 residues: CASSYESGGPGELFF. The CDR3, as DNA: TGTGCCAGCAGTTACGAGTCTGGAGGCCCCGGGGAGCTGTTTTTT.

The V call is TRBV5-1, the J call TRBJ2-7; 8 bases match TRBD2. CDR1 and CDR2 from the germline V gene are SGHRS and YFSETQ. The CDR3 has 14 amino acids. The V segment lost 4 bases and the J segment 2 bases; nucleotides outside the gene matches: 5. CDR3: CASSASGSAYEQYF. In DNA form, the CDR3 reads TGCGCCAGCAGCGCGAGCGGGAGCGCCTACGAGCAGTACTTC.

Note on this clone: Its ends do not fully match the called genes, so a read error is possible. The J gene is TRBJ2-7, the V gene TRBV7-7; 11 bases match TRBD2. The length of the CDR3 is 15 residues. Germline V gene lookup returns CDR1 SSHAT and CDR2 FNYEAQ (reference sequence). The CDR3 DNA sequence: TGTGCTAGCAGACACGGGACTAGCGGCGCCTACGAGCAGTACTTC. Amino acids: CASRHGTSGAYEQYF.

The genes are TRBV7-9 and TRBJ2-7; D is perhaps TRBD2 (6 bases). The CDR3 has 16 residues. Looked up from germline, CDR1 is SEHNR and CDR2 is FQNEAQ (reference sequence). V dropped 6 bases and J dropped 3 bases, with 21 bases sitting between them. The CDR3 is CASSLPGVGSNYEQYF. The CDR3 nucleotides are TGTGCCAGCAGTCTTCCGGGGGTCGGGTCAAACTACGAGCAGTACTTC.

The chain has TRBV6-6 and TRBJ1-1, with D uncertain. This CDR3 comprises 11 residues. Germline V lookup: CDR1 MNHNY, CDR2 SVGAGI (reference sequence). Trimming left V 6 bases short and J 11 bases short, with 13 bases between. For the CDR3, the DNA is TGTGCCAGCAGCCCCAGCGAAGCGGCTTTCTTT. Translation gives CASSPSEAAFF.

The chain uses TRBV6-5 and TRBJ1-1; 7 nucleotides align to TRBD1. The CDR3 totals 12 residues. CDR1 MNHEY and CDR2 SVGAGI come from the germline V gene. V shed 6 bases and J 7 bases; nucleotides not matched to a gene: 5. CDR3 region: CASSYRGGEAFF. The CDR3, as DNA: TGTGCCAGCAGCTACAGGGGCGGTGAAGCTTTCTTT.

The J gene is TRBJ2-3, the V gene TRBV2; TRBD2 is a possible D gene (6 bases). Trimming removed 3 bases at V and 0 bases at J, with 7 bases between. Germline values: CDR1 SNHLY, CDR2 FYNNEI. The CDR3 has 14 residues. The DNA for the CDR3 is TGTGCCAGCAGTGAGGGGACTAGCACAGATACGCAGTATTTT. Amino acid sequence: CASSEGTSTDTQYF. The full variable domain, with the rest looked up from reference TRBV2 and TRBJ2-3, is EPEVTQTPSHQVTQMGQEVILRCVPISNHLYFYWYRQILGQKVEFLVSFYNNEISEKSEIFDDQFSVERPDGSNFTLKIRSTKLEDSAMYFCASSEGTSTDTQYFGPGTRLTVL.

The rearrangement uses TRBV19 and TRBJ1-2; 10 positions agree with TRBD1. The CDR3 totals 13 residues. V gave up 5 bases and J gave up 6 bases; unmatched junction bases: 3. Germline CDR1 LNHDA, CDR2 SQIVND (reference sequence). Written as DNA, the CDR3 is TGTGCCAGTAGTGACAGGGGGCGGAATGGCTACACCTTC. It encodes CASSDRGRNGYTF.